This T cell receptor beta chain was obtained from a study of Graves' ophthalmopathy and Graves' hyperthyroidism. Overall study results and limits: Sensitivity reached approximately 88% and specificity roughly 81% for a 13-signature model separating ophthalmopathy from stable hyperthyroidism. The majority of expanded thyroid clonotypes above 0.001 frequency also occurred in blood.

About this clonotype itself: The target antigen is unknown.

Trimming cost V 3 bases and J 10 bases, with 7 bases left between them. The CDR3 is 12 residues long. CDR1 LGHDT and CDR2 YNNKEL come from the germline V gene (reference sequence). Researchers took RNA transcripts and amplified TCR beta CDR3 regions from them. After a first-round RT-PCR with HTBI primers, a second-round multiplex PCR was run. TCRdb reprocessed the multiplex PCR reads via MiXCR and lists one record per CDR3 protein. The sample includes about 210,000 distinct CDR3 sequences, roughly 29% of them seen just once. The gene calls are TRBV3-1 and TRBJ1-6; D gene unclear. The receptor comes from a man aged 45-65 years with Graves' ophthalmopathy. Material for sequencing was peripheral blood. CDR3 nucleotides: TGTGCCAGCAGCCACGGGGAATCACCCCTCCACTTT. This encodes CASSHGESPLHF. The full variable domain, with the rest looked up from reference TRBV3-1 and TRBJ1-6, is DTAVSQTPKYLVTQMGNDKSIKCEQNLGHDTMYWYKQDSKKFLKIMFSYNNKELIINETVPNRFSPKSPDKAHLNLHINSLELGDSAVYFCASSHGESPLHFGNGTRLTVT.